A selection of T cell receptor beta chains follows, all from one sample in a study of blood T cell repertoires in COVID-19. Sequencing was performed with immunoSEQ multiplex PCR; in TCRdb, only in-frame clones are kept and a portion is missing. The sample includes around 97,000 clones, about 80% of them seen just once. Sequencing was done on a sample of peripheral blood. These receptors were collected from a man in his sixties or seventies with acute or convalescent COVID-19. Each CDR3 is given with its conserved first and last residue. Fields, in order: CDR3 DNA, CDR3 protein, V gene, D gene, J gene, clone size. The D gene is left open where the match is weak. A row's size may be missing; if present it is once, few, many or a size class.

CDR3 DNA: TGCAGCCCGCGGACAGCCCAAGATGGCTACACCTTC
CDR3 protein: CSPRTAQDGYTF
V gene: TRBV29-1
D gene: NA
J gene: TRBJ1-2
clone size: few

CDR3 DNA: TGTGCCAGCAGCACTCGGACTAGCGGGGCCAACACAGATACGCAGTATTTT
CDR3 protein: CASSTRTSGANTDTQYF
V gene: TRBV11-2
D gene: TRBD2
J gene: TRBJ2-3
clone size: once

CDR3 DNA: TGCGCCAGCAGTGAGACGGCGGGATCTCCTCCTTTGTGGTACAATGAGCAGTTCTTC
CDR3 protein: CASSETAGSPPLWYNEQFF
V gene: TRBV10-1
D gene: NA
J gene: TRBJ2-1
clone size: NA

CDR3 DNA: TGTGCCAGCAGCTTTACAACAGGGAAACCGTCCTACAATGAGCAGTTCTTC
CDR3 protein: CASSFTTGKPSYNEQFF
V gene: TRBV11-2
D gene: NA
J gene: TRBJ2-1
clone size: few

CDR3 DNA: TGTGCCAGCAGTTTTCGTGAGGAGTCTGAAGCTTTCTTT
CDR3 protein: CASSFREESEAFF
V gene: TRBV12-3/TRBV12-4
D gene: NA
J gene: TRBJ1-1
clone size: once

CDR3 DNA: TGTGCCAGCAGCGAACAGGGGTCGTATGGCTACACCTTC
CDR3 protein: CASSEQGSYGYTF
V gene: TRBV9
D gene: TRBD1
J gene: TRBJ1-2
clone size: NA

CDR3 DNA: TGTGCCAGCAGCCAAGTATTAGCGGGCGTCTACAATGAGCAGTTCTTC
CDR3 protein: CASSQVLAGVYNEQFF
V gene: TRBV3-1/TRBV3-2
D gene: TRBD2
J gene: TRBJ2-1
clone size: NA

CDR3 DNA: TGTGCCAGCTCACCACACAGGGACACTGAAGCTTTCTTT
CDR3 protein: CASSPHRDTEAFF
V gene: TRBV18
D gene: NA
J gene: TRBJ1-1
clone size: NA

CDR3 DNA: TGTGCCAGCAGCCCCCGGGACTACCTGAATGAGCAGTTCTTC
CDR3 protein: CASSPRDYLNEQFF
V gene: TRBV7-9
D gene: TRBD2
J gene: TRBJ2-1
clone size: NA

CDR3 DNA: TGCGCCAGCAGTCAATCGGAACAGGGGGTGGCCCCCTACGAGCAGTACTTC
CDR3 protein: CASSQSEQGVAPYEQYF
V gene: TRBV23-1
D gene: TRBD1
J gene: TRBJ2-7
clone size: NA

CDR3 DNA: TGTGCCAGCAGCTTGTACTACAGGGGGGCGAACACTGAAGCTTTCTTT
CDR3 protein: CASSLYYRGANTEAFF
V gene: TRBV5-6
D gene: TRBD1
J gene: TRBJ1-1
clone size: NA

CDR3 DNA: TGTGCCAGCAGCTTGAACAGCGGCCGGGGGCAGTTCTTC
CDR3 protein: CASSLNSGRGQFF
V gene: TRBV5-4
D gene: NA
J gene: TRBJ2-1
clone size: NA

CDR3 DNA: TGTGCCAGCAGTTTAGCGCCCGGACAGGTTTCCTACGAGCAGTACTTC
CDR3 protein: CASSLAPGQVSYEQYF
V gene: TRBV28
D gene: TRBD1
J gene: TRBJ2-7
clone size: NA

CDR3 DNA: TGTGCCAGCAGTTCGCAGGGGAGTTCACCCCTCCACTTT
CDR3 protein: CASSSQGSSPLHF
V gene: TRBV6-5
D gene: NA
J gene: TRBJ1-6
clone size: NA

CDR3 DNA: TGTGCCAGCAGCCAGGATTTCAGGGGCGCAGGTGAAAAACTGTTTTTT
CDR3 protein: CASSQDFRGAGEKLFF
V gene: TRBV5-4
D gene: NA
J gene: TRBJ1-4
clone size: NA

CDR3 DNA: TGTGCCACCAGCAGAGAGACAGAGAGCTATGGCTACACCTTC
CDR3 protein: CATSRETESYGYTF
V gene: TRBV15
D gene: NA
J gene: TRBJ1-2
clone size: NA

CDR3 DNA: TGTGCCAGCAGCGTTAGACAGGCGAGCTCTGGAAACACCATATATTTT
CDR3 protein: CASSVRQASSGNTIYF
V gene: TRBV11-2
D gene: NA
J gene: TRBJ1-3
clone size: once

CDR3 DNA: TGTGCCAGCAGTGAACCCAGCGGGAGAGGTTCCTACGAGCAGTACTTC
CDR3 protein: CASSEPSGRGSYEQYF
V gene: TRBV25-1
D gene: TRBD2
J gene: TRBJ2-7
clone size: few

CDR3 DNA: TGCGCCAGCAGCTTAGGACAGGGGACTAACTATGGCTACACCTTC
CDR3 protein: CASSLGQGTNYGYTF
V gene: TRBV5-1
D gene: TRBD1
J gene: TRBJ1-2
clone size: NA

CDR3 DNA: TGTGCCAGCAGTAGACGGGGTCGCGGGAGAGACGAGACCCAGTACTTC
CDR3 protein: CASSRRGRGRDETQYF
V gene: TRBV7-2
D gene: TRBD2
J gene: TRBJ2-5
clone size: NA

CDR3 DNA: TGTGCCAGCAGCCCACAGGCAAGCGCCCAAGAGACCCAGTACTTC
CDR3 protein: CASSPQASAQETQYF
V gene: TRBV7-3
D gene: NA
J gene: TRBJ2-5
clone size: NA

CDR3 DNA: TGTGCCAGCAGCTTTACAGGGAGCAATCAGCCCCAGCATTTT
CDR3 protein: CASSFTGSNQPQHF
V gene: TRBV7-2
D gene: NA
J gene: TRBJ1-5
clone size: NA

CDR3 DNA: TGTGCCACCAGCCTAGGGGGCGCGGGTGAGACCCAGTACTTC
CDR3 protein: CATSLGGAGETQYF
V gene: TRBV24-1
D gene: TRBD1
J gene: TRBJ2-5
clone size: NA

CDR3 DNA: TGTGCCAGCAGCCAGGGCGGCAGGGGGAGGGAGCAGTACTTC
CDR3 protein: CASSQGGRGREQYF
V gene: TRBV7-2
D gene: NA
J gene: TRBJ2-7
clone size: NA

CDR3 DNA: TGTGCCAGCAGTTTAAACGGGCAGCCCCAGCATTTT
CDR3 protein: CASSLNGQPQHF
V gene: TRBV12-3/TRBV12-4
D gene: NA
J gene: TRBJ1-5
clone size: NA

CDR3 DNA: TGTGCCAGCAGTTTCGGGCAGGGTGTTCAGCCCCAGCATTTT
CDR3 protein: CASSFGQGVQPQHF
V gene: TRBV27
D gene: NA
J gene: TRBJ1-5
clone size: NA

CDR3 DNA: TGTGCCAGCAGCTCGGACAGGGGAAAGGTTAAAAACTATGGCTACACCTTC
CDR3 protein: CASSSDRGKVKNYGYTF
V gene: TRBV7-9
D gene: TRBD1
J gene: TRBJ1-2
clone size: NA

CDR3 DNA: TGTGCCAGCAGTTACGAACGGGACAGGAACACCGGGGAGCTGTTTTTT
CDR3 protein: CASSYERDRNTGELFF
V gene: TRBV6-5
D gene: TRBD1
J gene: TRBJ2-2
clone size: many

CDR3 DNA: TGTGCCACGCAGACCCATGCGGGTGTCACCGGGGAGCTGTTTTTT
CDR3 protein: CATQTHAGVTGELFF
V gene: TRBV2
D gene: NA
J gene: TRBJ2-2
clone size: NA

CDR3 DNA: TGTGCCAACCGGACTAGCGGGGGGCCCACCGTGTTCTTC
CDR3 protein: CANRTSGGPTVFF
V gene: TRBV6-5
D gene: TRBD2
J gene: TRBJ2-1
clone size: few

CDR3 DNA: TGTGCCAGCAGTGATCGCAGTATGGTCCCCCTCCACTTT
CDR3 protein: CASSDRSMVPLHF
V gene: TRBV6-1
D gene: NA
J gene: TRBJ1-6
clone size: NA

CDR3 DNA: TGTGCCGGACAACAGGGGAACTATGGCTACACCTTC
CDR3 protein: CAGQQGNYGYTF
V gene: TRBV7-2
D gene: TRBD1
J gene: TRBJ1-2
clone size: NA

CDR3 DNA: TGTGCCAGCAGCCGACTAGCGGGTGACACCGGGGAGCTGTTTTTT
CDR3 protein: CASSRLAGDTGELFF
V gene: TRBV6-5
D gene: TRBD2
J gene: TRBJ2-2
clone size: NA

CDR3 DNA: TGTGCCAGCAGCTTAGTCCCAAATGAAAAACTGTTTTTT
CDR3 protein: CASSLVPNEKLFF
V gene: TRBV7-2
D gene: NA
J gene: TRBJ1-4
clone size: NA

CDR3 DNA: TGCGCCAGCAGAGTTCAGGCGAACACTGAAGCTTTCTTT
CDR3 protein: CASRVQANTEAFF
V gene: TRBV5-1
D gene: NA
J gene: TRBJ1-1
clone size: NA

CDR3 DNA: TGTGCCAGCTCACCACCGAACAGGTTTAATTCACCCCTCCACTTT
CDR3 protein: CASSPPNRFNSPLHF
V gene: TRBV18
D gene: NA
J gene: TRBJ1-6
clone size: NA

CDR3 DNA: TGCGCCAGCAGCTACGGGGAAATTTTGGGTGAAAAACTGTTTTTT
CDR3 protein: CASSYGEILGEKLFF
V gene: TRBV5-1
D gene: NA
J gene: TRBJ1-4
clone size: NA

CDR3 DNA: TGTGCCAGCAGCCAGAATACGGGGTTAGGAAACACCATATATTTT
CDR3 protein: CASSQNTGLGNTIYF
V gene: TRBV4-2
D gene: NA
J gene: TRBJ1-3
clone size: few

CDR3 DNA: TGCGCCAGCAGCCCGACCCAGAACATAGCGGGGTACTCCTACAATGAGCAGTTCTTC
CDR3 protein: CASSPTQNIAGYSYNEQFF
V gene: TRBV5-1
D gene: TRBD2
J gene: TRBJ2-1
clone size: NA

CDR3 DNA: TGTGCCAGCAGCTTTAGAGATCAGCCCCAGCATTTT
CDR3 protein: CASSFRDQPQHF
V gene: TRBV7-9
D gene: NA
J gene: TRBJ1-5
clone size: NA

CDR3 DNA: TGTGCCAGCAGTAACAAAATCAACTATGGCTACACCTTC
CDR3 protein: CASSNKINYGYTF
V gene: TRBV2
D gene: NA
J gene: TRBJ1-2
clone size: NA

CDR3 DNA: TGTGCCAGTAGTGTACAGGGGCAAGAGACCCAGTACTTC
CDR3 protein: CASSVQGQETQYF
V gene: TRBV19
D gene: TRBD1
J gene: TRBJ2-5
clone size: NA

CDR3 DNA: TGTGCCAGCAGTGCCTTCCCCTACGAGCAGTACTTC
CDR3 protein: CASSAFPYEQYF
V gene: TRBV25-1
D gene: NA
J gene: TRBJ2-7
clone size: NA

CDR3 DNA: TGTGCCAGCAGCCTCGGCGGGACAGGGGGCCTGGACACTGAAGCTTTCTTT
CDR3 protein: CASSLGGTGGLDTEAFF
V gene: TRBV7-9
D gene: TRBD1
J gene: TRBJ1-1
clone size: once

CDR3 DNA: TGTGCCAGCAGTGCCGGGACAGTTTCACCCCTCCACTTT
CDR3 protein: CASSAGTVSPLHF
V gene: TRBV2
D gene: TRBD1
J gene: TRBJ1-6
clone size: once

CDR3 DNA: TGTGCCTGGAGAGGGGACAGCTACAATGAGCAGTTCTTC
CDR3 protein: CAWRGDSYNEQFF
V gene: TRBV30
D gene: TRBD1
J gene: TRBJ2-1
clone size: few

CDR3 DNA: TGTGCCTGGAGGGGTATCGGGGTTGGAAATACGCAGTATTTT
CDR3 protein: CAWRGIGVGNTQYF
V gene: TRBV30
D gene: NA
J gene: TRBJ2-3
clone size: NA

CDR3 DNA: TGTGCCAGCAGCTTGCTGGGGGCAGGCTATGGCTACACCTTC
CDR3 protein: CASSLLGAGYGYTF
V gene: TRBV5-5
D gene: NA
J gene: TRBJ1-2
clone size: few

CDR3 DNA: TGTGCCAGCAGCTCCAAGGGGGGGGGCACAGATACGCAGTATTTT
CDR3 protein: CASSSKGGGTDTQYF
V gene: TRBV21-1
D gene: NA
J gene: TRBJ2-3
clone size: few

CDR3 DNA: TGTGCCAGTAGTCAGGATACCTACAATGAGCAGTTCTTC
CDR3 protein: CASSQDTYNEQFF
V gene: TRBV19
D gene: NA
J gene: TRBJ2-1
clone size: many

CDR3 DNA: TGTGCCTGGACTACGGGGTCCTACGAGCAGTACTTC
CDR3 protein: CAWTTGSYEQYF
V gene: TRBV30
D gene: NA
J gene: TRBJ2-7
clone size: NA

CDR3 DNA: TGTGCCAGCAGCACAGCCGGGACAGGGTCCTCGGGGTCCTATAATTCACCCCTCCACTTT
CDR3 protein: CASSTAGTGSSGSYNSPLHF
V gene: TRBV5-8
D gene: TRBD1
J gene: TRBJ1-6
clone size: NA

CDR3 DNA: TGTGCCAGCTCACTTGAGGAAGGGGTGGGCTTGAACACTGAAGCTTTCTTT
CDR3 protein: CASSLEEGVGLNTEAFF
V gene: TRBV18
D gene: NA
J gene: TRBJ1-1
clone size: NA